This T cell receptor (beta chain) emerged from a study of Tregs in tolerant kidney transplant recipients (dated by TCRdb to the late 2010s). With regard to the full study: Transplants used related donors with nonmyeloablative bone marrow transplantation; mixed chimerism was transient in the human trials. Before combined kidney and bone marrow transplantation, this study identified donor-specific regulatory T cells using TCRbeta sequencing and then followed those same cells after transplant. General findings and caveats noted by the study authors: PCR primers changed over time for some patients, so nucleotide-level comparison across those patients' samples was not possible. Because the study included only a small number of patients, the results must be confirmed in larger populations and under other immunosuppression protocols. Biological reproducibility was not directly assessed, although technical replication error appeared to be minimal. Donor-specific Treg expansion was found to exceed global Treg expansion in tolerant patients, suggesting antigen-driven rather than nonspecific expansion. Expanding Tregs with activated donor B cells appeared to identify the most biologically relevant and donor-specific TCRbeta repertoire.

Genomic DNA was extracted from sorted cells with the QIAGEN DNeasy Blood and Tissue Kit for TCRbeta CDR3 sequencing. Through immunoSEQ, high-throughput TCRbeta CDR3 sequencing was done commercially, including PCR amplification with internal controls and bias correction. The study's processing was this. A unique productive TCRbeta sequence was defined by the CDR3 nucleotide sequence when primers matched, and otherwise by the CDR3 amino acid sequence together with the Vbeta and Jbeta genes. To correct sorting error, sequences shared between sorted populations at a frequency ratio of 2:1 or less were removed; the rest were assigned to the higher population. Donor-reactive sequences were defined as at least 5-fold expanded in CFSE-low cells versus unstimulated cells, with frequency of at least 0.01% in CFSE-low cells. Jensen-Shannon divergence, calculated on the top 100 TCRbeta sequences ranked by frequency, was used to quantify repertoire divergence. For samples with multiple sequencing runs, sorting error was corrected separately for each run before the runs were pooled. TCRdb mirrors the immuneACCESS table, restricted to in-frame sequences. Some clones are absent from its copies; in checked studies, under half trace to an unresolved V gene, and the reason for the others is unknown. V, J and clone size reflect that table, while D and trimming were determined from the DNA. This sample holds 75,000 to 80,000 clones; around 93% were observed only once. The leading ten clones occupy about 0.36% of the sample.

The sample's time point label is to be understood as: blood sample drawn before combined kidney and bone marrow transplant. Thawed PBMCs were FACS-sorted into unstimulated Tregs (CD4+CD25+CD127-), CD4+ non-Tregs (CD4+CD25-), CD4 cells and CD8 cells. Thawed PBMCs were rested overnight at 37 degrees C with about 200 IU/ml IL-2 before Treg sorting. Several combined kidney and bone marrow transplant recipients from the ITN036ST trial were included as patients, and samples were available only from these trial subjects. Healthy control blood was separated into PBMCs by Ficoll density gradient and cryopreserved, and patient PBMCs were collected both before and after transplant. Comments on this clone: The target of this receptor is not known. No base-level quality is on record; no much larger clone is a single base apart.

The CDR3 runs 15 amino acids, cysteine and phenylalanine included. Of all the DNA, just the CDR3 is kept, 45 bases in frame from base 1. The germline V gene (reference sequence) gives CDR1 as SGHAT and CDR2 as FQDESV. V is cut by 4 bases and J by 6 bases, and the space between the germline ends is 15 bases. Sequencing used Tregs from blood, obtained before the transplant. This sequence uses TRBV11-1 and TRBJ1-4; the D gene is perhaps TRBD1, on 5 matching bases. This receptor was obtained from a human donor who received a combined kidney and bone marrow transplant. The nucleotide sequence reads TGTGCCAGCAGCTACGCCGGGACTTCAGATGAAAAACTGTTTTTT. It encodes CASSYAGTSDEKLFF.